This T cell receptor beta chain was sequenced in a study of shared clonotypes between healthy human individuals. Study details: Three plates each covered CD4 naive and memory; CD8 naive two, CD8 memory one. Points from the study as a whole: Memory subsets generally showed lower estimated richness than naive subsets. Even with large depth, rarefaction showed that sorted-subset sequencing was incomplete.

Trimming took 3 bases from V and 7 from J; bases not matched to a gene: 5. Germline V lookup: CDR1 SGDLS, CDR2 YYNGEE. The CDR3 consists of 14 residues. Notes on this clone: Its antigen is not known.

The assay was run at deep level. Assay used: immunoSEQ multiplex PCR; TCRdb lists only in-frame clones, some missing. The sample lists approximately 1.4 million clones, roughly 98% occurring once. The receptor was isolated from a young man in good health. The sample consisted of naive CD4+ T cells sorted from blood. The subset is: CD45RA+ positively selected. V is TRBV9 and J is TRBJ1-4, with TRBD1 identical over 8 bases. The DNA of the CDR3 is TGTGCCAGCAGCGCCCGGGACAGGAGTGAAAAACTGTTTTTT. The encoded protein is CASSARDRSEKLFF.